The sequence of this TCR beta chain was determined in a study of blood T cell repertoires in COVID-19. Study-wide background: Both acute and convalescent COVID-19 samples were obtained from the United States, Italy and Spain. T cells, B-cell-depleted T cells, or PBMCs provided the cDNA or gDNA that served as material.

Per the original methods: Nucleated cell counts were estimated from reference gene primer amplification. Clones were read by immunoSEQ multiplex PCR, and TCRdb kept only the in-frame ones, dropping some. The D gene and trimming were derived from the DNA, and the V and J assignments and clone size from that table. The repertoire holds 200,000 or so clones, approximately 86% seen once, with more than 2.5% in the top ten. V lost 7 bases, J lost 2 bases, and 8 bases stayed unmatched. This CDR3 region has 15 residues. From germline, CDR1 is SNHLY and CDR2 FYNNEI. The source of this sequence is a man in his 60s with acute or convalescent COVID-19. The chain has TRBV2 and TRBJ2-7; 10 bases map to TRBD1. The specimen sequenced was peripheral blood. CDR3 residues: CASTRDRGPTYEQYF. CDR3 in DNA: TGTGCCAGCACCAGGGACAGGGGCCCGACCTACGAGCAGTACTTC.